Below, 14 T cell receptor beta chains from the same sample are listed, as sequenced in a study of blood T cell repertoires in COVID-19. Only in-frame clones appear in the TCRdb table, and some are missing; sequencing was by immunoSEQ multiplex PCR. The sample lists over 300,000 clones, roughly 85% seen once, with approximately 7.9% in the top ten. The source material was peripheral blood. Receptors originate from a human donor in a cohort sampled during active COVID-19.

The rearrangement uses TRBV7-3 and TRBJ2-7, with D tentatively TRBD2 (7 bases). This CDR3 spans 14 amino acids. Per germline, CDR1 SGHTA and CDR2 FQGTGA. Trimming took 6 bases from V and 5 from J, leaving 17 bases between them. Here the CDR3 DNA reads TGTGCCAGCAGTAAGAATCCGGGGGGCAACGAGCAGTACTTC. As protein: CASSKNPGGNEQYF.

This CDR3 reads CATEQGTNEKLFF. The CDR3 DNA is TGTGCCACGGAACAGGGGACTAATGAAAAACTGTTTTTT. The J gene is TRBJ1-4, the V gene TRBV7-9; 7 bases line up with TRBD1. V shed 10 bases, J shed 2 bases, and the junction held 4 bases outside the gene matches. The germline gives CDR1 SEHNR, CDR2 FQNEAQ (reference sequence). The CDR3 has 13 residues.

This clone has a handful of counts. The chain couples TRBV6-5 to TRBJ2-7; TRBD2 agrees at 13 bases. The CDR3 loop spans 15 amino acids. The V gene end was trimmed by 0 bases and the J gene end by 13 bases; junction bases not matched to a gene: 9. Germline CDR1 MNHEY, CDR2 SVGAGI. The CDR3: CASSYSGTSGMISYF. The CDR3 DNA is TGTGCCAGCAGTTACTCCGGGACTAGCGGGATGATATCATACTTC.

This chain connects TRBV7-8 to TRBJ1-3; D not certain. The germline gives CDR1 SGHVS, CDR2 FQNEAQ. V was clipped by 4 bases and J by 2 bases, with 30 bases between them. This CDR3 region has 21 residues. The CDR3 DNA is TGTGCCAGCAGCTCCCCGGCTGGAGACGGTTGGGAGAAAAACCCTGGAAACACCATATATTTT. It encodes CASSSPAGDGWEKNPGNTIYF.

The chain uses TRBV12-3 or TRBV12-4 and TRBJ1-4; 9 nucleotides line up with TRBD1. V was pared by 5 bases and J by 8 bases, with 3 bases of the junction left unmatched. This CDR3 has 13 residues. CDR3 sequence: CASSGGQGEKLFF. CDR3 nucleotides: TGTGCCAGCAGTGGAGGACAGGGGGAAAAACTGTTTTTT.

The gene calls are TRBV14 and TRBJ2-7; D is possibly TRBD1 (6 bases). Germline CDR1 reads SGHDN; CDR2 reads FVKESK. CDR3 length: 15 residues. V lost 6 bases to trimming and J lost 4 bases, with 19 bases between them. CDR3 protein: CASSGNTGFCYEQYF. CDR3 nucleotide sequence: TGTGCCAGCAGTGGTAATACAGGGTTTTGTTACGAGCAGTACTTC.

The chain links TRBV3-1 (or the pseudogene TRBV3-2) to TRBJ2-2, with D perhaps TRBD2 (6 bases). Per germline, CDR1 LGHDT and CDR2 YNNKEL (reference sequence). The germline V and J ends were trimmed by 2 bases and 0 bases, with 7 bases remaining between them. This CDR3 has 15 amino acids. The DNA for the CDR3 is TGTGCCAGCAGCCAACTAGCGCCGAACACCGGGGAGCTGTTTTTT. This gives the protein CASSQLAPNTGELFF.

V is TRBV21-1 and J is TRBJ2-7; the table assigns TRBD1, which was not confirmed against the DNA. TRBV21-1 is a pseudogene segment. This CDR3 region has 15 residues. The CDR3 DNA reads TGTGCCAGCAGCAAATGCGCAGGGGTCCCCTACGAGCAGTACTTC. It encodes CASSKCAGVPYEQYF.

The V gene is TRBV4-2, the J gene TRBJ1-2; D not certain. Per germline, CDR1 LGHNA and CDR2 YNFKEQ. CDR3 length: 14 amino acids. V was shortened by 3 bases and J by 8 bases, with 16 bases between the two germline ends. The chain's CDR3 is CASSQPDSPGGYTF. DNA for the CDR3: TGTGCCAGCAGCCAGCCCGACTCACCGGGGGGCTACACCTTC.

CDR3 sequence reads: CASSPTPGHSLAKNIQYF. For the CDR3, the DNA is TGTGCCAGCAGTCCCACACCGGGACATAGTTTAGCCAAAAACATTCAGTACTTC. The chain has TRBV11-2 and TRBJ2-4; a possible D gene is TRBD1 (6 bases). The CDR3 consists of 18 residues. V lost 6 bases and J 0 bases, leaving 21 bases between the germline ends. Germline V gives CDR1 SGHAT, CDR2 FQNNGV.

This sequence joins TRBV6-4 and TRBJ2-1, with 9 nucleotides matching TRBD1. In germline, CDR1 is MRHNA, CDR2 SNTAGT. V lost 4 bases to trimming and J lost 2 bases; unmatched junction nucleotides: 6. The CDR3 is made up of 16 amino acids. CDR3 coding DNA: TGTGCCAGCAGTGGAGGGAGACAGGGGGCCTACAATGAGCAGTTCTTC. Translating it yields CASSGGRQGAYNEQFF.

The chain combines TRBV11-3 with TRBJ2-1; D is possibly TRBD1 (5 bases). Germline V gene lookup returns CDR1 SGHNT and CDR2 YENEEA. CDR3 length: 13 residues. Deletions cut 5 bases from V and 3 bases from J, with 8 bases between. The CDR3 nucleotides are TGTGCCAGCAGCGTGACAGACTACAATGAGCAGTTCTTC. The encoded protein is CASSVTDYNEQFF. Looking up the rest from reference TRBV11-3 and TRBJ2-1 gives the full variable domain: EAGVVQSPRYKIIEKKQPVAFWCNPISGHNTLYWYLQNLGQGPELLIRYENEEAVDDSQLPKDRFSAERLKGVDSTLKIQPAELGDSAVYLCASSVTDYNEQFFGPGTRLTVL.

The CDR3 region is CASSFAVRGSGYTF. The CDR3 nucleotides read TGCGCCAGCAGCTTTGCCGTCAGGGGAAGTGGCTACACCTTC. The genes are TRBV5-1 and TRBJ1-2; D might be TRBD1 (6 bases). Germline V lookup: CDR1 SGHRS, CDR2 YFSETQ. The V end was cut by 2 bases, the J end by 7 bases, with 15 bases between. The CDR3 sequence is 14 residues long. Drawing the rest from reference TRBV5-1 and TRBJ1-2, the complete variable domain is KAGVTQTPRYLIKTRGQQVTLSCSPISGHRSVSWYQQTPGQGLQFLFEYFSETQRNKGNFPGRFSGRQFSNSRSEMNVSTLELGDSALYLCASSFAVRGSGYTFGSGTRLTVV.

This rearrangement joins TRBV10-3 to TRBJ1-1, with TRBD1 matching 8 bases. The V and J ends lost 5 bases and 1 base, in that order; junction bases with no gene match: 6. Germline V gene data show CDR1 as ENHRY and CDR2 as SYGVKD. There are 15 residues in the CDR3. CDR3 sequence reads: CAISLVDRANTEAFF. CDR3 sequence (DNA): TGTGCCATCAGTCTCGTGGACAGGGCGAACACTGAAGCTTTCTTT.